The clone carrying this TCR beta chain was seen many times. Every patient was untreated before thyroid surgery. The data are from a study of metastatic and nonmetastatic thyroid tumors. The CDR3 covers 15 residues. The ends lost 3 bases at V and 10 bases at J; junction bases unmatched: 8. Per the germline V gene, CDR1 is MDHEN and CDR2 is SYDVKM. Using MiXCR, TCRdb reanalyzed the PCR reads. The sample lists some 30,000 clones, around a fifth occurring once. This sequence originates from a female donor with papillary thyroid cancer or a benign thyroid nodule (not recorded which). Some clones in this sample may be carry-over from other donors' samples. Material: blood. The chain links TRBV28 to TRBJ2-1; TRBD2 agrees at 11 bases. The CDR3 loop is CASSLLLAGVAEQFF. In nucleotides, the CDR3 is TGTGCCAGCAGTTTGCTACTAGCGGGAGTAGCCGAGCAGTTCTTC.